These 26 T cell receptor beta chains originate from one sample sequenced in a study of long-term antiretroviral therapy in people with HIV. Version v3.0 of the immunoSEQ assay was performed at survey level. TCRdb's table, derived via immunoSEQ multiplex PCR, lists solely in-frame clones and lacks some. The sample records 17,000 or so clones, around 73% being singletons. This sample comprised unsorted PBMCs, obtained 3.2 years after starting antiretroviral therapy. Receptors originate from a woman aged 40 to 49 with HIV.

The chain recombines TRBV10-3 with TRBJ2-7, with 9 nucleotides matching TRBD1. CDR1 and CDR2 (germline): ENHRY, SYGVKD. There are 12 residues in the CDR3. Losses at the gene ends were 5 bases for V and 7 bases for J; bases not matched to a gene: 3. The CDR3 DNA is TGTGCCATCAGTAGGACAGGGGAAGAGCAGTACTTC. Protein sequence: CAISRTGEEQYF.

This clone was counted between two and nine times. This chain uses TRBV9 with TRBJ2-4; 8 bases align to TRBD2. The CDR3 is 17 residues long. The junction had 9 bases not matched to a gene; V was cut back by 0 bases and J by 4 bases. Germline V gene data show CDR1 as SGDLS and CDR2 as YYNGEE. The CDR3 spells CASSVGGAGDPKNIQYF. CDR3 in DNA: TGTGCCAGCAGCGTAGGGGGAGCGGGGGACCCTAAAAACATTCAGTACTTC.

V is TRBV25-1 and J is TRBJ2-5, with TRBD2 identical over 7 bases. Germline lookup yields CDR1 MGHDK and CDR2 SYGVNS. The junction had 10 bases not matched to a gene; V was cut back by 3 bases and J by 3 bases. The CDR3 extends over 16 amino acids. The CDR3 sequence is CASSDIRGDGKETQYF. Written as DNA, the CDR3 is TGTGCCAGCAGTGACATTCGGGGGGATGGTAAAGAGACCCAGTACTTC.

The chain combines TRBV5-4 with TRBJ2-5; 11 bases match TRBD2. After removal of 5 bases from V and 0 bases from J, the junction contained 6 bases not matched to a gene. Germline-derived CDR1 and CDR2 are SGHNT and YYREEE (reference sequence). This CDR3 comprises 16 residues. CDR3 sequence reads: CASSPGTSGYQETQYF. CDR3 bases: TGTGCCAGCAGTCCCGGGACTAGCGGATACCAAGAGACCCAGTACTTC.

The rearrangement joins TRBV5-5 to TRBJ1-4; 7 nucleotides align to TRBD1. The CDR3 is 19 residues long. Germline trimming cut 4 bases from V and 0 bases from J; bases unmatched to any gene: 15. Germline V gene sequence: CDR1 SGHKS, CDR2 YYEKEE (reference sequence). CDR3 amino acids: CASSTNRGSTAATNEKLFF. As DNA, the CDR3 is TGTGCCAGCAGCACGAACAGGGGCTCGACTGCTGCAACTAATGAAAAACTGTTTTTT.

The chain has TRBV5-5 and TRBJ2-3; the D is unclear. V dropped 4 bases and J dropped 2 bases, with 11 bases sitting between them. The germline V gene encodes CDR1 SGHKS and CDR2 YYEKEE (reference sequence). The CDR3 contains 14 residues. As DNA, the CDR3 is TGTGCCAGCAGCAAGGAACAACCCACAGATACGCAGTATTTT. Protein: CASSKEQPTDTQYF.

In this sample, this clone turned up a few times. The chain employs TRBV2 and TRBJ1-6; 8 bases fit TRBD1. The CDR3 contains 14 residues. V dropped 7 bases and J dropped 5; count of bases not matched to a gene: 4. Germline CDR1 SNHLY, CDR2 FYNNEI. CDR3: CASTPGQDNSPLHF. CDR3 nucleotides: TGTGCCAGCACCCCGGGACAGGATAATTCACCCCTCCACTTT.

This clone was seen only a few times. In the same sample, other DNA sequences code for this CDR3. V usage is TRBV4-3 and J usage is TRBJ2-7, with D possibly TRBD1 on 5 matching bases. The germline CDR1 and CDR2 sequences are LGHNA and YSLEER. This CDR3 comprises 15 residues. Trimming stripped 1 base from V and 2 bases from J, with 12 bases between. CDR3 amino acids: CASSQGQGPTYEQYF. The CDR3 nucleotides read TGCGCCAGCAGCCAAGGGCAGGGCCCCACCTACGAGCAGTACTTC.

The chain carries TRBV2 and TRBJ1-4, with no clear D. The CDR3 contains 16 residues. V was trimmed by 7 bases and J by 0 bases, leaving 15 bases between them. Germline V gene sequence: CDR1 SNHLY, CDR2 FYNNEI. The CDR3 nucleotides are TGTGCCAGCAATGTGGGGAATGGAGCAACTAATGAAAAACTGTTTTTT. Amino acid sequence: CASNVGNGATNEKLFF.

This chain uses TRBV11-2 with TRBJ1-2; TRBD1 agrees at 8 bases. CDR1 is SGHAT and CDR2 is FQNNGV in the germline V gene. V was pared by 0 bases and J by 7 bases, with 7 bases of the junction left unmatched. The CDR3 totals 15 residues. For the CDR3, the DNA is TGTGCCAGCAGCTTAGAGTACAGGGGGTCACGTGGCTACACCTTC. Protein: CASSLEYRGSRGYTF. The full variable domain, completed using reference TRBV11-2 and TRBJ1-2, is EAGVAQSPRYKIIEKRQSVAFWCNPISGHATLYWYQQILGQGPKLLIQFQNNGVVDDSQLPKDRFSAERLKGVDSTLKIQPAKLEDSAVYLCASSLEYRGSRGYTFGSGTRLTVV.

Only a few counts were recorded for this clone. The rearrangement links TRBV4-1 to TRBJ1-4, with no clear D. This CDR3 spans 18 amino acids. V was shortened by 8 bases and J by 0 bases, with 22 bases between the two germline ends. In germline, CDR1 is MGHRA, CDR2 YSYEKL. The CDR3 here is CASRSRVAASTTNEKLFF. DNA for the CDR3: TGCGCCAGCCGTTCGCGGGTAGCGGCAAGTACAACTAATGAAAAACTGTTTTTT.

The chain has TRBV5-4 and TRBJ2-3, with a weak D call TRBD2 (5 bases). V lost 0 bases and J 2 bases, leaving 13 bases between the germline ends. This CDR3 spans 16 amino acids. CDR1 and CDR2 from the germline V gene are SGHNT and YYREEE (reference sequence). The CDR3 nucleotides are TGTGCCAGCAGCTTGGTTGGCGGGTTACTCACAGATACGCAGTATTTT. Translated, it gives CASSLVGGLLTDTQYF.

The chain joins TRBV5-1 to TRBJ1-4, with D tentatively TRBD1 (6 bases). This CDR3 comprises 12 residues. Trimming cost V 6 bases and J 5 bases, with 8 bases left between them. Germline CDR1 reads SGHRS; CDR2 reads YFSETQ. The CDR3 bases are TGCGCCAGCACCACAGGGAATGAAAAACTGTTTTTT. Amino acids: CASTTGNEKLFF.

The rearrangement links TRBV7-6 to TRBJ2-5, with D tentatively TRBD1 or TRBD2 (5 bases each). Deletions cut 5 bases from V and 7 bases from J, with 23 bases between. In germline, CDR1 is SGHVS, CDR2 FNYEAQ. The CDR3 spans 16 residues. The CDR3 region is CASSMLSGTRSGTQYF. The CDR3 nucleotides are TGTGCCAGCAGCATGCTCTCCGGGACGCGGAGCGGGACCCAGTACTTC.

V gene TRBV18 combines with J gene TRBJ2-7, with 12 bases matching TRBD1. Germline loops: CDR1 KGHSH, CDR2 LQKENI. V was clipped by 4 bases and J by 5 bases; unmatched bases: 3. The CDR3 is 14 residues long. The CDR3 is CASSRDRGPNEQYF. The CDR3 DNA is TGTGCCAGCTCACGGGACAGGGGGCCCAACGAGCAGTACTTC.

The rearrangement joins TRBV10-1 to TRBJ2-5; the match to TRBD1 covers 8 bases. V shed 5 bases, J shed 2 bases, and the junction held 10 bases outside the gene matches. CDR3 size: 16 residues. Germline loops: CDR1 WNHNN, CDR2 SYGVQD (reference sequence). DNA of the CDR3: TGCGCCAGCAGTTTCACCGGGACAGGAGATCAAGAGACCCAGTACTTC. Translating it yields CASSFTGTGDQETQYF.

The V call is TRBV18, the J call TRBJ1-5, with TRBD1 matching 9 bases. Losses at the gene ends were 6 bases for V and 4 bases for J; bases not matched to a gene: 1. The germline CDR1 and CDR2 sequences are KGHSH and LQKENI. This CDR3 has 13 residues. CDR3 coding DNA: TGTGCCAGCTCGGGACAGGGTAATCAGCCCCAGCATTTT. Residues: CASSGQGNQPQHF.

V gene TRBV7-2 combines with J gene TRBJ2-5, with D uncertain. The ends were cut back, 5 bases at V and 5 bases at J, with 18 bases in the middle. The CDR3 consists of 15 residues. From germline, CDR1 is SGHTA and CDR2 FQGNSA. The CDR3 loop reads CASSRLIGSKETQYF. The CDR3 DNA reads as TGTGCCAGCAGCAGACTTATCGGCAGTAAGGAGACCCAGTACTTC. Based on the CDR3 plus reference TRBV7-2 and TRBJ2-5, the full variable domain is GAGVSQSPSNKVTEKGKDVELRCDPISGHTALYWYRQSLGQGLEFLIYFQGNSAPDKSGLPSDRFSAERTGGSVSTLTIQRTQQEDSAVYLCASSRLIGSKETQYFGPGTRLLVL.

The gene calls are TRBV6-5 and TRBJ1-2; D ambiguous. V was trimmed by 3 bases and J by 3 bases, leaving 8 bases between them. The CDR3 totals 13 residues. The germline V gene has CDR1 MNHEY and CDR2 SVGAGI. The CDR3 DNA is TGTGCCAGCAGTTATTATCAAGACTATGGCTACACCTTC. Protein product: CASSYYQDYGYTF.

J is TRBJ1-2 and V is TRBV19; D ambiguous. From germline, CDR1 is LNHDA and CDR2 SQIVND (reference sequence). Trimming took off 7 bases at V and 4 bases at J, with 4 bases between the two ends. The CDR3 extends over 10 amino acids. The DNA of the CDR3 is TGTGCCAGTAAGCTCTATGGCTACACCTTC. Translated: CASKLYGYTF.

This chain uses TRBV2 with TRBJ1-1; 8 nucleotides agree with TRBD1. The germline gives CDR1 SNHLY, CDR2 FYNNEI. This CDR3 has 15 residues. Trimming took 7 bases from V and 6 from J; bases not matched to a gene: 13. This chain's CDR3 is CASTRTDREGSEAFF. The CDR3 coding sequence is TGTGCCAGCACCCGAACGGACAGGGAAGGCTCTGAAGCTTTCTTT.

The chain links TRBV2 to TRBJ2-7; TRBD1 matches 11 bases. The CDR3 runs to 14 residues. V lost 6 bases, J lost 4 bases, and 5 bases stayed unmatched. Per germline, CDR1 SNHLY and CDR2 FYNNEI. The CDR3 reads CASSWTGGSYEQYF. CDR3 DNA: TGTGCCAGCAGCTGGACAGGGGGCTCATACGAGCAGTACTTC.

The genes are TRBV7-6 and TRBJ2-7, with D possibly TRBD1 on 6 matching bases. V lost 0 bases to trimming and J lost 1 base, with 10 bases between them. The CDR3 spans 15 residues. Germline V gene data show CDR1 as SGHVS and CDR2 as FNYEAQ. CDR3 DNA sequence: TGTGCCAGCAGCTTAGCGTCGGACAGTTCCTACGAGCAGTACTTC. This translates into CASSLASDSSYEQYF.

This chain connects TRBV29-1 to TRBJ1-1; 9 bases map to TRBD1. J lost 3 bases, V lost 7 bases, and 12 bases had no gene match. In germline, CDR1 is SQVTM, CDR2 ANQGSEA. CDR3 length: 15 amino acids. CDR3 amino acids: CSARDRAYWDTEAFF. Written as DNA, the CDR3 is TGCAGCGCACGGGACAGGGCTTATTGGGACACTGAAGCTTTCTTT.

The V call is TRBV19, the J call TRBJ2-7; 7 positions match TRBD1. Trimming took 3 bases from V and 4 from J; bases not matched to a gene: 6. This CDR3 contains 14 residues. Germline V lookup: CDR1 LNHDA, CDR2 SQIVND (reference sequence). The CDR3 nucleotides read TGTGCCAGTAGTATGGGGGACAGTAGATACGAGCAGTACTTC. Translated, it gives CASSMGDSRYEQYF.

This chain links TRBV6-1 with TRBJ1-6; D possibly corresponds to TRBD1 (6 bases). Germline assignment: CDR1 MNHNS and CDR2 SASEGT. This CDR3 region has 14 residues. The germline V and J ends were trimmed by 5 bases and 8 bases, with 13 bases remaining between them. CDR3 nucleotide sequence: TGTGCCAGCAGTACCCAGGGGCAGGATTCACCCCTCCACTTT. This sequence encodes CASSTQGQDSPLHF.